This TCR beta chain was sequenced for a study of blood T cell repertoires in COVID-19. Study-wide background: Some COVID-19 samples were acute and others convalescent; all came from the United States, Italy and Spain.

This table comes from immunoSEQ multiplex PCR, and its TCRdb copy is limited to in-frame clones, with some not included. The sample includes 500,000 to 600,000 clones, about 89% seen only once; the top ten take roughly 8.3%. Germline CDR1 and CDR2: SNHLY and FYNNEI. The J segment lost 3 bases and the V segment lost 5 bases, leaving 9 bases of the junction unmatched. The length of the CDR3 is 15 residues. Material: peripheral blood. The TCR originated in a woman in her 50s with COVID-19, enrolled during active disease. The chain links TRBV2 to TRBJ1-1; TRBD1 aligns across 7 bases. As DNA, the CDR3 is TGTGCCAGCAGTCGACAGGGCGGGATGGACACTGAAGCTTTCTTT. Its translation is CASSRQGGMDTEAFF.